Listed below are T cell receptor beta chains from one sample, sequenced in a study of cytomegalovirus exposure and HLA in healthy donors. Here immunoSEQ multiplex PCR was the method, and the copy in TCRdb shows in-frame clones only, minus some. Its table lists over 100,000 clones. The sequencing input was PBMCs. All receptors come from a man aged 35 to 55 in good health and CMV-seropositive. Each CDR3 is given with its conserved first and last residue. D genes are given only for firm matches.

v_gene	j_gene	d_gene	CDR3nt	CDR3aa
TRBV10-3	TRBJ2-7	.	TGTGCCATCAGTGATGCAGGGCCCGAGCAGTACTTC	CAISDAGPEQYF
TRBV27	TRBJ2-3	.	TGTGCCAGCAGTTTCCATTCTCGGACAGATACGCAGTATTTT	CASSFHSRTDTQYF
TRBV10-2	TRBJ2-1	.	TGCGCCAGCAGTGCGGGACTCAAATCCTTTTACAATGAGCAGTTCTTC	CASSAGLKSFYNEQFF
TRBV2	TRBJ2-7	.	TGTGCCAGCAGTGAAAGGAGGGCGCAGTACTTC	CASSERRAQYF
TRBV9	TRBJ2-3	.	TGTGCCAGCAGCGTAGTAGGCGGGTTCACAGATACGCAGTATTTT	CASSVVGGFTDTQYF
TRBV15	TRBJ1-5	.	TGTGCCACCAGCAGAGATAGGGGTGAGCCCCAGCATTTT	CATSRDRGEPQHF
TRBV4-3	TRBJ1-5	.	TGCGCCAGCAGCCAAGGTACCGCAGGGGCGCGGCCCCAGCATTTT	CASSQGTAGARPQHF
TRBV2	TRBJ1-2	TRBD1	TGTGCCAGCAGCCTTACAGGGGGCCCTTTCAAGGGCTATGGCTACACCTTC	CASSLTGGPFKGYGYTF
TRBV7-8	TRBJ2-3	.	TGTGCCAGCACTCCCAGTAGGCGGGAAGGCGATACGCAGTATTTT	CASTPSRREGDTQYF
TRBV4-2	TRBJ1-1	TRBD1	TGTGCCAGCAGCCTAGATCCCGCGGACAGGGGGCTGGGGAACACTGAAGCTTTCTTT	CASSLDPADRGLGNTEAFF
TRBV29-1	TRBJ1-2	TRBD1	TGCAGCGTTGGACAGGGACAAGGGGATGGCTACACCTTC	CSVGQGQGDGYTF
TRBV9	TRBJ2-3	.	TGTGCCAGCAGCGTAGTTGGGACAAGCACAGATACGCAGTATTTT	CASSVVGTSTDTQYF
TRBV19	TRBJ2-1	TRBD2	TGTGCCAGTAGTATAAGGGCGGTGAACTTCCCACCCCGGACTAGCGGGCACTCCTACAATGAGCAGTTCTTC	CASSIRAVNFPPRTSGHSYNEQFF
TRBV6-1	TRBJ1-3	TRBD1	TGTGCCAGCAGAGAGGACAGGGGGCGAGACACCATATATTTT	CASREDRGRDTIYF
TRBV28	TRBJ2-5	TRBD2	TGTGCCAGCAGTCCCGGACTAGCGCGCGGAGAGACCCAGTACTTC	CASSPGLARGETQYF
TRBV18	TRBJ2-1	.	TGTGCCAGCTCACCACGGATGGACGGGAACAATGAGCAGTTCTTC	CASSPRMDGNNEQFF
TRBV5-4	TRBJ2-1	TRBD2	TGTGCCAGCAGCTTGGGGGGACTAGCGGAATCCAATGAGCAGCTCTTC	CASSLGGLAESNEQLF
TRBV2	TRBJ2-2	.	TGTGCCAGCAGTTTCGGCGGAGCTGTGGGCACCGGGGAGCTGTTTTTT	CASSFGGAVGTGELFF
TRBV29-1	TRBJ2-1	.	TGCAGCGTCCGGCTGGGCTATGAGCAGTTCTTC	CSVRLGYEQFF
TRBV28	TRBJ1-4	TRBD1	TGTGCCAGCAGGCACAGGGGGCGTCGAGGTAATGAAAAACTGTTTTTT	CASRHRGRRGNEKLFF
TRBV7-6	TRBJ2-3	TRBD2	TGTGCCAGCAGCCGAAGGACAGGGTTAGCGGGAGGTGCAGATACGCAGTATTTT	CASSRRTGLAGGADTQYF
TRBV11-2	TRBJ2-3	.	TGTGCCAGCAGCCTGCGGGGGCGCACAGATACGCAGTATTTT	CASSLRGRTDTQYF
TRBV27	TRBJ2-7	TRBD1	TGTGCCAGCAGCCCGACGACAGGGGACGAGCAGTACTTC	CASSPTTGDEQYF
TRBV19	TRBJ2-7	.	TGTGCCAGTAGTATGCCCCAGGGGTCCGAACTGTACTTC	CASSMPQGSELYF
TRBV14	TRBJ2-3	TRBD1	TGTGCCAGCAGCCACCGGGACAGTTTTATCCATACGCAGTATTTT	CASSHRDSFIHTQYF
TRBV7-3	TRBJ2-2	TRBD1	TGTGCCAGCAGCTTAAAGGGACAGGGGGCCGGGGAGCTGTTTTTT	CASSLKGQGAGELFF
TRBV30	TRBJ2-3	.	TGTGCCTGGAGTCCAGTCTCCACATATGATACGCAGTATTTT	CAWSPVSTYDTQYF
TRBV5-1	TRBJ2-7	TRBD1	TGCGCCAGCAGCTTGGTAGGAGCGGACAGGGGTTACATGACCACCTACGAGCAGTACTTC	CASSLVGADRGYMTTYEQYF
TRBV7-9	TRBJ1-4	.	TGTGCCAGCAGCTTACGACAGACTAATGAAAAACTGTTTTTT	CASSLRQTNEKLFF
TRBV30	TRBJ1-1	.	TGTGCCTGGTCCCAGGGTCCAGTCACTGAAGCTTTCTTT	CAWSQGPVTEAFF
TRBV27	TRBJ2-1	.	TGTGCCAGCAGCGACAGCTACAATGAGCAGTTCTTC	CASSDSYNEQFF
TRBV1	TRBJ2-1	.	TGCACCAGCAGCCATCCTTTGGCGGGAGAGTTCCCCTACAATGAGCAGTTCTTC	CTSSHPLAGEFPYNEQFF
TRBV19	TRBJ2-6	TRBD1	TGTGCCAGTAGTGCTGGGGGTGGGCAGGGGGCTGGGGCCAACGTCCTGACTTTC	CASSAGGGQGAGANVLTF
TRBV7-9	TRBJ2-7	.	TGTGCCAGCAGCTTATCTAATCCCTACGAGCAGTACTTC	CASSLSNPYEQYF
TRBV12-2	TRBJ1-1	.	TGTGCAAGTCGCCCGATAGTGAACACTGAAGCTTTCTTT	CASRPIVNTEAFF
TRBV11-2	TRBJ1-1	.	TGTGCCAGCAGCTTACCCTCCCGGGACACTGAAGCTTTCTTT	CASSLPSRDTEAFF
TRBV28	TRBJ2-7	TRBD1	TGTGCCAGCAGTTTATCCGGGACAGGGGATCTCGAGCAGTACTTC	CASSLSGTGDLEQYF
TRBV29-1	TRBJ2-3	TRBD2	TGCAGCGCCGATGCGGGACTAGCGGGAGTAACAGATACGCAGTATTTT	CSADAGLAGVTDTQYF
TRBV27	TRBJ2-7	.	TGTGCCAGCAGACATAGGGGACTTCCTGAATACGAGCAGTACTTC	CASRHRGLPEYEQYF
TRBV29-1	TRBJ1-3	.	TGCAGCGTTGCTGCCAGTGGAAACACCATATATTTT	CSVAASGNTIYF
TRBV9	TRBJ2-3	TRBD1	TGTGCCAGCAGCGGAGACTTAGGGACAGGGTTTAGCACAGATACGCAGTATTTT	CASSGDLGTGFSTDTQYF
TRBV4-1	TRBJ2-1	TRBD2	TGCGCCAGCAGCCAAGAAGTCCCGGGACTAGCGGGAACTGAGCAGTTCTTC	CASSQEVPGLAGTEQFF
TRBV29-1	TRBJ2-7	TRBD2	TGCAGCGTTGAAGGTGCCCACGGGGGAGGGTCCTACGAGCAGTACTTC	CSVEGAHGGGSYEQYF
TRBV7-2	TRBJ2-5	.	TGTGCCAGCAGCTTAGAGGACTTTCTATGGGAGACCCAGTACTTC	CASSLEDFLWETQYF
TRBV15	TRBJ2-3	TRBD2	TGTGCCACCAGCAGCAATATCTGGACCAGCGGGAGGGAAGCAGGGACAGATACGCAGTATTTT	CATSSNIWTSGREAGTDTQYF
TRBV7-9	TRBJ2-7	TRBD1	TGTGCCAGCAGCTTAATGGGACAGGGGACCTACGAGCAGTACTTC	CASSLMGQGTYEQYF
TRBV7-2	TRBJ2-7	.	TGTGCCAGCAGCTTCCGACGTCCAAGCGAACGTCCCTACGAGCAGTACTTC	CASSFRRPSERPYEQYF
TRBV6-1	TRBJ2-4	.	TGTGCCAGCAGTGAAGAGGAGGTCCTCAAAAACATTCAGTACTTC	CASSEEEVLKNIQYF
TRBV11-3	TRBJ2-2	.	TGTGCCAGCAGCGCGACTAGATCCACCGGGGAGCTGTTTTTT	CASSATRSTGELFF
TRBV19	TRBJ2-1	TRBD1	TGTGCCAGTGGACAGGGGGGCTACAATGAGCAGTTCTTC	CASGQGGYNEQFF